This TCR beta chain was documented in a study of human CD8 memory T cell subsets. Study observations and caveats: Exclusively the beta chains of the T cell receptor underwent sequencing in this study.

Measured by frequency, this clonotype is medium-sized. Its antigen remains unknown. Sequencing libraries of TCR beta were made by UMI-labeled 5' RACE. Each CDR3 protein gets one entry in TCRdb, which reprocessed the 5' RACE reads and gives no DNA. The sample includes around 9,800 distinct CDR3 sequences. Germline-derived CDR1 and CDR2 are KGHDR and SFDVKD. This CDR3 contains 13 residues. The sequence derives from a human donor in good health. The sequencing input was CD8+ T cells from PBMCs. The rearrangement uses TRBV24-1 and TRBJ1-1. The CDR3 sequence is CATSGTDSGEAFF.